Sequencing of this TCR beta chain was carried out in a study of CD8+CD57+ T cells in acquired aplastic anemia. With respect to this clonotype: The antigen remains undetermined.

Trimming removed 6 bases at V and 7 bases at J, with 4 bases between. The germline CDR1 and CDR2 sequences are SEHNR and FQNEAQ (reference sequence). This CDR3 is 10 amino acids long. Patients who underwent sequencing had shown CD8+CD57+ cell expansion by flow cytometry. Therapy had not been given to patients before blood sampling. Investigators profiled TCR beta VDJ and CDR3 from genomic DNA template. MiXCR, run by TCRdb on the reads, gives a single entry per CDR3 protein. The sample includes about 200,000 distinct CDR3 sequences, approximately 51% of them seen just once. Study findings and constraints: Patients and controls shared 25 to 30 CD8+ CDR3 sequences, which appeared highly expressed in patients and within their immunodominant clones. Patients and healthy controls showed no significant CD8+ Simpson's diversity difference.

The chain links TRBV7-9 to TRBJ2-1, with unresolved D. Sample: sorted CD4+, CD8+, or CD8+CD57+ T cells (not recorded which) from PBMCs. The receptor was isolated from a human donor with aplastic anemia. The CDR3 loop is CASSINEQFF. As DNA, the CDR3 is TGTGCCAGCAGTATAAATGAGCAGTTCTTC.